This T cell receptor (beta chain) was identified in a study of metastatic and nonmetastatic thyroid tumors. Whole-study context: For malignant and benign thyroid patients, tumor or nodule tissue and blood were the sources whose repertoires were compared. Notes on the study in general: Reports indicated that malignant thyroid tumors showed significantly higher TCR beta diversity than benign nodules did, in blood and tumor.

All patients were untreated before thyroid surgery. In germline, CDR1 is MNHEY, CDR2 SMNVEV (reference sequence). The CDR3 is 12 amino acids. V gave up 6 bases and J gave up 5 bases, with 9 bases separating them. Original processing methods: Between-group CDR3 differences, defined by clinicopathological status, yielded a distant-metastasis classifier for papillary thyroid cancer. TCRdb redid the clone calls on the PCR reads using MiXCR. The V and J calls, along with clone size, are taken from TCRdb and not from the paper's own processing. Of some 19,000 clones listed, roughly 25% are singletons. This clone was observed a handful of times. Its matching antigen is unknown. Other nucleotide sequences from this sample produce the same CDR3.

The chain joins TRBV27 to TRBJ2-3; D is unresolved. What was sequenced was blood. The receptor's source is a male donor with papillary thyroid cancer or a benign thyroid nodule (not recorded which). Some clones in this sample may be carry-over from other donors' samples. For the CDR3, the DNA is TGTGCCAGCAGCTCGTATGGAGATACGCAGTATTTT. It translates to CASSSYGDTQYF.